These T cell receptor beta chains were read from a single sample in a study of blood T cell repertoires in COVID-19. Produced via immunoSEQ multiplex PCR; TCRdb's table is partial and in-frame only. The sample holds about 140,000 clones, approximately 80% seen once. The sample taken for sequencing was peripheral blood. All receptors come from a man in his fifties or sixties with active or convalescent COVID-19. Both conserved end residues are part of each CDR3. The D gene is left open where the match is weak. A row's size may be missing; if present it is once, few, many or a size class.

size	D	V	J	CDR3	DNA
-	-	TRBV12-3/TRBV12-4	TRBJ2-7	CASTTTGYEQYF	TGTGCCAGCACTACGACAGGCTACGAGCAGTACTTC
-	-	TRBV20-1	TRBJ1-2	CMVQGPDGYTF	TGCATGGTACAGGGCCCAGATGGCTACACCTTC
-	TRBD1	TRBV6-1	TRBJ1-3	CASSEVGTARNTIYF	TGTGCCAGCAGTGAAGTGGGGACAGCTAGAAACACCATATATTTT
once	-	TRBV5-1	TRBJ2-3	CASSLRPGLGADTQYF	TGCGCCAGCAGCTTGAGGCCTGGCTTAGGGGCAGATACGCAGTATTTT
-	-	TRBV7-2	TRBJ1-4	CASSRRATNEKLFF	TGTGCCAGCAGCAGGAGAGCAACTAATGAAAAACTGTTTTTT
-	TRBD2	TRBV7-2	TRBJ2-1	CASSYGLAGGYNEQFF	TGTGCCAGCAGTTATGGACTAGCGGGGGGGTACAATGAGCAGTTCTTC
few	-	TRBV11-2	TRBJ2-1	CASSSYSNEQFF	TGTGCCAGCAGCTCCTACAGCAATGAGCAGTTCTTC
-	TRBD1	TRBV18	TRBJ1-3	CASSSNAGTGYSGNTIYF	TGTGCCAGCTCATCCAACGCCGGGACAGGGTACTCTGGAAACACCATATATTTT
-	TRBD2	TRBV6-2/TRBV6-3	TRBJ2-7	CASSLPSGSYEQYF	TGTGCCAGCAGCCTTCCTAGCGGAAGTTACGAGCAGTACTTC
-	TRBD1	TRBV11-3	TRBJ1-1	CASSLWRGPDTEAFF	TGTGCCAGCAGCTTATGGAGGGGGCCGGACACTGAAGCTTTCTTT
once	-	TRBV6-5	TRBJ1-5	CASTTVGQPQHF	TGTGCCAGCACGACAGTGGGCCAGCCCCAGCATTTT
-	-	TRBV5-4	TRBJ1-1	CASSALDRNTEAFF	TGTGCCAGCAGCGCCCTAGACAGGAACACTGAAGCTTTCTTT
once	-	TRBV7-2	TRBJ1-5	CASSLDIFGNQPQHF	TGTGCCAGCAGCCTTGACATATTCGGCAATCAGCCCCAGCATTTT
-	TRBD1	TRBV10-3	TRBJ1-1	CAISFSPSGTGGEAFF	TGTGCCATCAGTTTTTCCCCGTCAGGGACAGGGGGTGAAGCTTTCTTT
-	-	TRBV6-2/TRBV6-3	TRBJ1-2	CASSYGGVNNYGYTF	TGTGCCAGCAGTTACGGCGGAGTTAATAACTATGGCTACACCTTC
-	TRBD2	TRBV10-3	TRBJ2-3	CGMAGGPTDTQYF	TGTGGGATGGCGGGGGGGCCTACAGATACGCAGTATTTT
-	-	TRBV2	TRBJ1-5	CASSEGRRQPQHF	TGTGCCAGCAGTGAGGGTCGGCGGCAGCCCCAGCATTTT
-	-	TRBV25-1	TRBJ2-1	CASSAAGVGNEQFF	TGTGCCAGCTCCGCTGCCGGGGTCGGGAATGAGCAGTTCTTC
-	TRBD1	TRBV6-1	TRBJ1-5	CASSDRTGTHQPQHF	TGTGCCAGCAGTGACCGGACAGGGACCCATCAGCCCCAGCATTTT
-	TRBD1	TRBV2	TRBJ1-2	CASSENRGYGYTF	TGTGCCAGCAGTGAAAACAGGGGATATGGCTACACCTTC
-	-	TRBV4-3	TRBJ2-1	CASSQTRTLYNEQFF	TGCGCCAGCAGCCAAACAAGGACTCTGTACAATGAGCAGTTCTTC
-	-	TRBV25-1	TRBJ1-1	CASSSPVRAFF	TGTGCCAGCAGTTCCCCTGTGCGAGCTTTCTTT
-	TRBD1	TRBV7-9	TRBJ1-6	CASRQGQSNSPLHF	TGTGCCAGCAGGCAGGGACAGAGCAATTCACCCCTCCACTTT
-	-	TRBV5-1	TRBJ1-6	CASSLQENYNSPLHF	TGCGCCAGCAGCTTGCAGGAAAATTATAATTCACCCCTCCACTTT
-	-	TRBV5-4	TRBJ2-1	CASSLAFNEQFF	TGTGCCAGCAGCTTGGCTTTCAATGAGCAGTTCTTC
-	-	TRBV14	TRBJ2-2	CASSQVESNTGELFF	TGTGCCAGCAGCCAAGTAGAATCGAACACCGGGGAGCTGTTTTTT
-	-	TRBV7-2	TRBJ1-3	CASSWAGSGNTIYF	TGTGCCAGCAGCTGGGCCGGTTCTGGAAACACCATATATTTT
-	-	TRBV11-3	TRBJ2-2	CASSPRNTGELFF	TGTGCCAGCAGCCCCCGGAACACCGGGGAGCTGTTTTTT
-	-	TRBV18	TRBJ1-2	CASSPPSIRQKNYGYTF	TGTGCCAGCTCACCACCCTCCATTCGACAGAAGAACTATGGCTACACCTTC
-	TRBD1	TRBV2	TRBJ1-5	CASSESRQGQPQHF	TGTGCCAGCAGTGAATCCCGACAGGGCCAGCCCCAGCATTTT
-	-	TRBV18	TRBJ2-5	CASSPATATPRGTQYF	TGTGCCAGCTCACCAGCGACGGCTACACCTCGGGGAACCCAGTACTTC
-	-	TRBV6-6	TRBJ1-1	CASSLGQKNTEAFF	TGTGCCAGCAGTTTAGGACAGAAGAACACTGAAGCTTTCTTT
-	TRBD1	TRBV5-1	TRBJ1-3	CASSETGSGNTIYF	TGCGCCAGCAGCGAGACAGGGTCTGGAAACACCATATATTTT
-	-	TRBV5-1	TRBJ2-5	CASSLAQGRETQYF	TGCGCCAGCAGCTTGGCCCAAGGGAGAGAGACCCAGTACTTC
-	-	TRBV12-3/TRBV12-4	TRBJ2-2	CASREADTGELFF	TGTGCCAGCCGCGAGGCCGATACCGGGGAGCTGTTTTTT
few	-	TRBV4-3	TRBJ2-4	CASSQGDRPLAKNIQYF	TGCGCCAGCAGCCAAGGAGACAGGCCCCTAGCCAAAAACATTCAGTACTTC
-	-	TRBV19	TRBJ1-2	CASSIARSENYGYTF	TGTGCCAGTAGTATCGCCCGGTCTGAGAACTATGGCTACACCTTC
-	-	TRBV6-1	TRBJ1-4	CASSETYGATNEKLFF	TGTGCCAGCAGTGAAACCTACGGAGCAACGAATGAAAAACTGTTTTTT
-	-	TRBV11-3	TRBJ1-4	CASSPGSREKLFF	TGTGCCAGCAGTCCCGGGTCCCGGGAAAAACTGTTTTTT
once	TRBD1	TRBV10-1	TRBJ2-1	CASSENRGMSYNEQFF	TGCGCCAGCAGTGAAAACAGGGGTATGTCCTACAATGAGCAGTTCTTC
-	-	TRBV19	TRBJ1-1	CASGQEGNTEAFF	TGTGCCAGCGGGCAGGAGGGGAACACTGAAGCTTTCTTT
-	TRBD1	TRBV27	TRBJ2-7	CASRSPGTGAYEQYF	TGTGCCAGCAGGTCCCCCGGGACAGGCGCCTACGAGCAGTACTTC
-	TRBD1	TRBV29-1	TRBJ1-1	CSVGGAGTEMRAFF	TGCAGCGTCGGGGGGGCGGGGACAGAGATGAGGGCTTTCTTT
-	TRBD1	TRBV27	TRBJ1-4	CASSRTPGQGEKLFF	TGTGCCAGCAGCCGGACTCCGGGACAGGGCGAAAAACTGTTTTTT
-	TRBD2	TRBV5-4	TRBJ2-1	CASSPGLVSPNEQFF	TGTGCCAGCAGCCCCGGACTAGTGTCGCCTAATGAGCAGTTCTTC